The 30 T cell receptor beta chains below were found in one sample sequenced in a study of Graves' ophthalmopathy and Graves' hyperthyroidism. Investigators amplified TCR beta CDR3 regions from RNA transcripts. HTBI primers served in a first-round RT-PCR, which a second-round multiplex PCR followed. TCRdb reprocessed the multiplex PCR reads with MiXCR, giving one entry per CDR3 protein. The sample holds about 1.1 million distinct CDR3 sequences, roughly two fifths seen once. Sequencing input: peripheral blood or thyroid tissue (not recorded which). These TCRs come from an adult man with Graves' hyperthyroidism.

This clonotype has a count of ten or more. The chain combines TRBV7-9 with TRBJ2-7; TRBD1 matches 9 bases. The CDR3 spans 15 residues. Trimming took 3 bases from V and 3 from J; bases not matched to a gene: 6. Germline V lookup: CDR1 SEHNR, CDR2 FQNEAQ (reference sequence). The CDR3 reads CASSFYRGLGYEQYF. The CDR3 DNA is TGTGCCAGCAGCTTCTACAGGGGGCTCGGCTACGAGCAGTACTTC.

This chain connects TRBV3-1 to TRBJ2-5, with D hard to call. The germline V gene encodes CDR1 LGHDT and CDR2 YNNKEL (reference sequence). The CDR3 has 14 amino acids. Trimming shortened V by 2 bases and J by 3 bases, and 10 bases separated the two germline ends. The CDR3 nucleotides are TGTGCCAGCAGCCAAAATCTCCTGGAAGAGACCCAGTACTTC. Its protein is CASSQNLLEETQYF.

Regarding this clonotype: One end of the junction is discordant with germline, which a read error may explain. This chain joins TRBV10-2 and TRBJ2-7, with a tentative D call TRBD2 (7 bases). Germline CDR1 WSHSY, CDR2 SAAADI. The CDR3 runs 15 residues. The CDR3 loop is CASSLGTRGVYEQYF. The DNA for the CDR3 is TGTGCCAGCAGTTTGGGGACACGGGGGGTCTACGAGCAGTACTTC.

This clonotype was found once. The rearrangement joins TRBV7-2 to TRBJ2-5; tentatively, D is TRBD1 or TRBD2 (5 bases each). With 4 bases removed from V and 7 bases from J, the gap between germline ends came to 13 bases. The length of the CDR3 is 13 residues. From germline, CDR1 is SGHTA and CDR2 FQGNSA. CDR3 coding DNA: TGTGCCAGCAGCTCCGCCCTGGGGGTGACCCAGTACTTC. This gives the protein CASSSALGVTQYF.

Ten or more counts support this clonotype. V and J are TRBV9 and TRBJ1-1; D remains ambiguous. Germline V gives CDR1 SGDLS, CDR2 YYNGEE. Trimming took 3 bases from V and 0 from J, leaving 9 bases between them. CDR3 size: 14 residues. CDR3 DNA sequence: TGTGCCAGCAGCGCTTTACAAATGAACACTGAAGCTTTCTTT. As protein: CASSALQMNTEAFF. The complete variable domain, with remaining parts taken from reference TRBV9 and TRBJ1-1, reads DSGVTQTPKHLITATGQRVTLRCSPRSGDLSVYWYQQSLDQGLQFLIQYYNGEERAKGNILERFSAQQFPDLHSELNLSSLELGDSALYFCASSALQMNTEAFFGQGTRLTVV.

V gene TRBV6-5 combines with J gene TRBJ2-2, with unresolved D. The CDR3 sequence is 13 residues long. Germline CDR1 is MNHEY and CDR2 is SVGAGI. V shed 11 bases and J shed 6 bases, with 16 bases lying between them. The CDR3 is CAARLRPAGELFF. CDR3 nucleotide sequence: TGTGCCGCACGCCTGAGGCCCGCCGGGGAGCTGTTTTTT.

The chain's CDR3 is CSASLAGANTQYF. The CDR3 coding sequence is TGCAGTGCTTCACTAGCGGGGGCAAATACGCAGTATTTT. The chain uses TRBV20-1 and TRBJ2-3; TRBD2 matches 11 bases. The CDR3 is 13 amino acids. CDR1 and CDR2 (germline): DFQATT, SNEGSKA (reference sequence). V was clipped by 5 bases and J by 7 bases; unmatched bases: 5.

This clonotype was seen many times. The rearrangement joins TRBV7-9 to TRBJ1-6; the match to TRBD1 covers 9 bases. The germline V gene encodes CDR1 SEHNR and CDR2 FQNEAQ (reference sequence). The J segment lost 10 bases and the V segment lost 1 base, leaving 2 bases of the junction unmatched. The CDR3 loop spans 14 amino acids. The CDR3 nucleotides are TGTGCCAGCAGCTTAGGGGACAGGGACTCACCCCTCCACTTT. Protein sequence: CASSLGDRDSPLHF.

At least ten counts were recorded for this clonotype. V gene TRBV28 combines with J gene TRBJ1-6; no firm D call. V lost 5 bases, J lost 8 bases, and 4 bases lay in between. The CDR3 covers 11 residues. Looked up from germline, CDR1 is MDHEN and CDR2 is SYDVKM. In DNA, the CDR3 is TGTGCCAGCAGTGATGATTCACCCCTCCACTTT. It encodes CASSDDSPLHF.

Of note for this clonotype: This may be a read error: a much more frequent sequence differs by one nucleotide. This chain uses TRBV5-4 with TRBJ1-1; 8 bases agree with TRBD1. Germline V gene data show CDR1 as SGHNT and CDR2 as YYREEE (reference sequence). The CDR3 loop spans 17 amino acids. The CDR3 DNA sequence: TGTGCCAGCAGCTTGGTGGTGAGTTTAGGGACAGGCACTGAATCTTTCTTT. Its translation: CASSLVVSLGTGTESFF.

This clonotype was seen a few times. The V gene is TRBV10-1, the J gene TRBJ2-3, with 9 bases matching TRBD2. Per germline, CDR1 WNHNN and CDR2 SYGVQD (reference sequence). The CDR3 covers 14 residues. V dropped 5 bases and J dropped 4; count of bases not matched to a gene: 4. CDR3 DNA sequence: TGCGCCAGCAGTTTAGAGCGGGAGGCAGATACGCAGTATTTT. Protein: CASSLEREADTQYF.

The V call is TRBV29-1, the J call TRBJ2-7; perhaps D is TRBD1 or TRBD2 (5 bases each). The V end lost 1 base, the J end lost 2 bases, and 12 bases lay between the germline ends. The CDR3 runs 14 residues. Germline CDR1 is SQVTM and CDR2 is ANQGSEA. The CDR3 nucleotides are TGCAGCGTTGAAGGAGGGGCGGCCGCCTACGAGCAGTACTTC. Its translation is CSVEGGAAAYEQYF.

This clonotype was found many times. The V gene is TRBV7-7, the J gene TRBJ2-5; TRBD1 matches at 10 bases. Germline lookup yields CDR1 SSHAT and CDR2 FNYEAQ (reference sequence). The CDR3 totals 16 residues. The junction had 11 bases not matched to a gene; V was cut back by 5 bases and J by 5 bases. The CDR3 spells CASSDPTGGLLETQYF. CDR3 bases: TGTGCCAGCAGCGACCCGACAGGGGGCTTACTTGAGACCCAGTACTTC.

This clonotype has ten or more counts. This CDR3 is CASSPSGSPYEQYF. As DNA, the CDR3 is TGTGCCAGCAGCCCGTCTGGCAGTCCCTACGAGCAGTACTTC. The chain recombines TRBV7-2 with TRBJ2-7; no definite D call. The germline gives CDR1 SGHTA, CDR2 FQGNSA. This CDR3 is 14 amino acids long. Trimming pared 5 bases from V and 2 bases from J, leaving 13 bases between.

This clonotype was observed a handful of times. V and J are TRBV6-9 and TRBJ1-4; D remains unclear. V lost 4 bases and J lost 9, with 15 bases in between. This CDR3 is 14 amino acids long. The germline CDR1 and CDR2 sequences are MNHGY and SVAAGI. CDR3 region: CASSSTDGLKKLFF. CDR3 nucleotide sequence: TGTGCCAGCAGTTCGACGGACGGTTTGAAAAAACTGTTTTTT.

This clonotype was seen ten or more times. This rearrangement joins TRBV7-8 to TRBJ2-2; the D gene is possibly TRBD1 (6 bases). Germline-derived CDR1 and CDR2 are SGHVS and FQNEAQ. CDR3 length equals 15 residues. V was shortened by 4 bases and J by 6 bases, with 15 bases between the two germline ends. This CDR3 is CASSSIGGQAGELFF. The CDR3 nucleotides are TGTGCCAGCAGCTCTATTGGGGGCCAAGCCGGGGAGCTGTTTTTT.

This clonotype came up many times. V and J are TRBV6-5 and TRBJ1-5; TRBD1 might be the D (5 bases). CDR1 is MNHEY, CDR2 SVGAGI, per germline. The CDR3 contains 15 residues. V was trimmed by 2 bases and J by 0 bases, leaving 8 bases between them. DNA for the CDR3: TGTGCCAGCAGTTACGCAGGGTTTAGCAATCAGCCCCAGCATTTT. It is translated as CASSYAGFSNQPQHF.

The chain employs TRBV24-1 and TRBJ2-7; tentatively, D is TRBD1 (6 bases). V lost 4 bases, J lost 4 bases, and 13 bases lay in between. Germline V gives CDR1 KGHDR, CDR2 SFDVKD. The CDR3 has 14 residues. The CDR3, as DNA: TGTGCCACCAGTGAACCGGGACAACCGTACGAGCAGTACTTC. Its translation: CATSEPGQPYEQYF.

This clonotype was found a few times. The chain links TRBV7-9 to TRBJ1-4; D not resolved. This CDR3 region has 15 residues. V dropped 5 bases and J dropped 8 bases, with 18 bases sitting between them. Germline CDR1 and CDR2: SEHNR and FQNEAQ (reference sequence). The CDR3 region is CASSANKEAGEKLFF. The CDR3 DNA reads TGTGCCAGCAGCGCCAACAAGGAAGCCGGAGAAAAACTGTTTTTT.

Ten or more counts support this clonotype. The J gene is TRBJ2-7, the V gene TRBV5-1, with a possible D match to TRBD1 (6 bases). This CDR3 contains 13 residues. With 3 bases removed from V and 2 bases from J, the gap between germline ends came to 9 bases. CDR1 SGHRS and CDR2 YFSETQ come from the germline V gene. CDR3 nucleotide sequence: TGCGCCAGCAGCTCCGACAGGCCCTACGAGCAGTACTTC. Its protein is CASSSDRPYEQYF.

This clonotype was seen a few times. The chain couples TRBV29-1 to TRBJ2-1, with TRBD2 matching over 8 bases. Germline trimming cut 7 bases from V and 7 bases from J; bases unmatched to any gene: 9. CDR1 and CDR2 from the germline V gene are SQVTM and ANQGSEA. This CDR3 is 13 amino acids long. The CDR3 nucleotides read TGCAGCGGAAGCGGGAGAAGTGGTAATGAGCAGTTCTTC. Translated: CSGSGRSGNEQFF.

This chain uses TRBV6-2 or TRBV6-3 with TRBJ1-1, with D unresolved. The CDR3 extends over 16 amino acids. Looked up from germline, CDR1 is MNHEY and CDR2 is SVGEGT. V was pared by 2 bases and J by 0 bases, with 13 bases between. In DNA, the CDR3 is TGTGCCAGCAGTTACCCCTACCGGACGGTGAACACTGAAGCTTTCTTT. It encodes CASSYPYRTVNTEAFF.

The rearrangement joins TRBV6-5 to TRBJ2-7; D possibly corresponds to TRBD1 (5 bases). Deletions cut 6 bases from V and 2 bases from J, with 14 bases between. The CDR3 extends over 14 amino acids. Per the germline V gene, CDR1 is MNHEY and CDR2 is SVGAGI. CDR3 DNA sequence: TGTGCCAGCAGGAAGGGGCTGACTCCCTACGAGCAGTACTTC. It yields the protein CASRKGLTPYEQYF.

This clonotype has at least ten counts. The rearrangement uses TRBV4-3 and TRBJ1-6; D ambiguous. The CDR3 contains 15 residues. Trimming pared 0 bases from V and 7 bases from J, leaving 10 bases between. Per the germline V gene, CDR1 is LGHNA and CDR2 is YSLEER. The chain's CDR3 is CASSQERQPNSPLHF. CDR3 bases: TGCGCCAGCAGCCAAGAGCGCCAGCCAAATTCACCCCTCCACTTT.

A few counts support this clonotype. This chain joins TRBV30 and TRBJ1-1, with D uncertain. The CDR3 is 11 residues long. Trimming took 5 bases from V and 6 from J, leaving 10 bases between them. Germline V lookup: CDR1 GTSNPN, CDR2 SVGIG (reference sequence). The CDR3 region has the DNA TGTGCCTGGCATCGATGGTCTGAAGCTTTCTTT. Residues: CAWHRWSEAFF.

This clonotype occurred many times. The rearrangement joins TRBV9 to TRBJ1-2; D is possibly TRBD1 (6 bases). This CDR3 contains 15 residues. Trimming cost V 0 bases and J 8 bases, with 17 bases left between them. Per the germline V gene, CDR1 is SGDLS and CDR2 is YYNGEE. The CDR3 protein is CASSVGVSGADGYTF. CDR3 DNA sequence: TGTGCCAGCAGCGTAGGGGTATCAGGGGCGGACGGCTACACCTTC.

This clonotype turned up a few times. The junction departs from the called germline gene at one end, perhaps through a read error. J is TRBJ2-2 and V is TRBV7-2; D is possibly TRBD1 (6 bases). CDR1 and CDR2 (germline): SGHTA, FQGNSA. CDR3 length: 16 residues. The DNA of the CDR3 is TGCGCCAGCAGCCCCCTGGGACACCAGAACACCGGGGAGCTGTTTTTT. Protein product: CASSPLGHQNTGELFF. The complete variable domain, with remaining parts taken from reference TRBV7-2 and TRBJ2-2, reads GAGVSQSPSNKVTEKGKDVELRCDPISGHTALYWYRQSLGQGLEFLIYFQGNSAPDKSGLPSDRFSAERTGGSVSTLTIQRTQQEDSAVYLCASSPLGHQNTGELFFGEGSRLTVL.

This chain joins TRBV12-3 or TRBV12-4 and TRBJ1-1, with 7 bases aligning to TRBD1. This CDR3 has 15 residues. Trimming took 6 bases from V and 5 from J; bases not matched to a gene: 12. The DNA for the CDR3 is TGTGCCAGCAGAATACAGGGGACAGCGCGTACTGAAGCTTTCTTT. Its translation: CASRIQGTARTEAFF.

This clonotype was seen many times. V is TRBV11-2 and J is TRBJ2-5; TRBD2 might be the D (6 bases). With 6 bases removed from V and 4 bases from J, the gap between germline ends came to 15 bases. The germline V gene encodes CDR1 SGHAT and CDR2 FQNNGV. This CDR3 is built from 14 residues. Here the CDR3 reads CASRGPGVAETQYF. The CDR3 DNA is TGTGCCAGCAGGGGACCGGGGGTTGCAGAGACCCAGTACTTC.

This sequence joins TRBV10-3 and TRBJ1-1, with D tentatively TRBD1 (6 bases). Trimming took 6 bases from V and 4 from J, leaving 18 bases between them. This CDR3 is built from 15 residues. Germline V CDR1 and CDR2: ENHRY, SYGVKD. CDR3 sequence reads: CAIRLQGGAVTEAFF. The CDR3 DNA follows: TGTGCCATCAGATTACAGGGAGGCGCAGTCACTGAAGCTTTCTTT.